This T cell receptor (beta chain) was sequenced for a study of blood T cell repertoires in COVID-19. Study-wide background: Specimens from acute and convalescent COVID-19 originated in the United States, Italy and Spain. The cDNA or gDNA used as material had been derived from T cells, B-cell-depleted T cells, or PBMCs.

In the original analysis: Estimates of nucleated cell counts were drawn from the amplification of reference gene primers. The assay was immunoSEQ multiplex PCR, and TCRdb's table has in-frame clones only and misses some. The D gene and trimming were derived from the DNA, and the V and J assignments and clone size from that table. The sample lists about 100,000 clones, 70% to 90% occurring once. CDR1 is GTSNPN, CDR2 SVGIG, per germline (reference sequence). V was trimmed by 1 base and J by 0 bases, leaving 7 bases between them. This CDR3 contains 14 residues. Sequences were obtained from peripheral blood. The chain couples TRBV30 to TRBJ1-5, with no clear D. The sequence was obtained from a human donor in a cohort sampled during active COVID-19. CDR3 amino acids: CAWSGGTSNQPQHF. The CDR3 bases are TGTGCCTGGAGTGGAGGCACTAGCAATCAGCCCCAGCATTTT.